This TCR beta chain was sequenced in a study of shared clonotypes between healthy human individuals. Terminally differentiated effector memory CD45RA+ cells were left out of the naive CD8 fraction, which was CD45RO-negative and positively selected for CCR7. The donors were all Caucasian adults (living in Nashville, Tennessee). The germline V gene has CDR1 SGDLS and CDR2 YYNGEE. The ends were cut back, 0 bases at V and 4 bases at J, with 13 bases in the middle. This CDR3 is built from 16 residues. When replicate PCRs were run on sorted subsets, they used 150 to 250 ng DNA, approximately 27,000 T cell genomes. The protocol was immunoSEQ multiplex PCR, while the TCRdb copy is restricted to in-frame clones and leaves out a portion. This table has about 2.2 million clones, around 93% appearing once.

The source material was naive CD8+ T cells from PBMCs. This sequence joins TRBV9 and TRBJ2-2; D unresolved. The receptor was isolated from a man aged 18 to 30 in good health. Some clones in this sample may be carry-over from other donors' samples. The CDR3, as DNA: TGTGCCAGCAGCGTAGTTTCCCGGATGGGCACCGGGGAGCTGTTTTTT. This gives the protein CASSVVSRMGTGELFF.